These T cell receptor beta chains were read from a single sample in a study of blood T cell repertoires in COVID-19. Clones were sequenced by immunoSEQ multiplex PCR, and TCRdb holds only the in-frame ones, with some missing. This table has 350,000 or so clones, around nine tenths appearing once. What was sequenced was PBMCs or T cells enriched from blood (not recorded which). All receptors come from a woman aged 25 to 39 who had been exposed to COVID-19. Both conserved end residues are trimmed from each CDR3.

J	length	V	CDR3
TRBJ1-5	11	TRBV6-5	ASKQGFNQPQH
TRBJ2-1	17	TRBV29-1	SVEDRGSGRGWGPNEQF
TRBJ2-6	16	TRBV7-9	ASSPRLEGDSGANVLT
TRBJ2-7	13	TRBV11-2	ASSLGRRLAYEQY
TRBJ2-7	13	TRBV5-5	ASRGAGAGVFEQY
TRBJ2-7	13	TRBV5-1	ASSLVGTATYEQY
TRBJ2-7	13	TRBV2	ASSEQPTVPYEQY
TRBJ2-1	14	TRBV5-1	ASRPEAGGKVSEQF
TRBJ2-3	13	TRBV12-5	ASAGASGTTDTQY
TRBJ1-4	13	TRBV9	ASSGGQGLSEKLF
TRBJ1-6	13	TRBV7-3	ASSLRQGGMSPLH
TRBJ2-1	12	TRBV6-1	ASSDQLGGHEQF
TRBJ2-7	13	TRBV23-1	ASSQSVPGGYEQY
TRBJ1-1	12	TRBV6-5	ASRPGQLNTEAF
TRBJ1-3	16	TRBV9	ASSVNPRQGSSGNTIY
TRBJ2-2	14	TRBV5-6	ASSDRGLRVTGELF
TRBJ2-5	10	TRBV21-1	ASSKNCPAQY
TRBJ1-1	13	TRBV18	ASSPQGPSNTEAF
TRBJ2-2	12	TRBV10-1	ASSAQENTGELF
TRBJ2-5	14	TRBV19	ASSRTRGSNWETQY
TRBJ2-7	9	TRBV30	AWSSLAEQY
TRBJ2-7	14	TRBV28	ASSLMSSGRPPEQY
TRBJ1-5	13	TRBV6-5	ASSYGQGSNQPQH
TRBJ2-5	13	TRBV6-1	ASSDPGLPKETQY
TRBJ1-3	13	TRBV3-1/TRBV3-2	ASSQHQGAGNTIY
TRBJ1-6	10	TRBV30	AWSPRVSPLH
TRBJ2-7	15	TRBV19	ASAIPQAGGSSYEQY
TRBJ2-2	15	TRBV11-3	ASSRRNPGQGAGELF